The present TCR beta chain was sequenced within a study of T-cell reconstitution after alpha-beta-depleted transplantation in children. General study results and limits: At around two months after transplant, the alpha-beta T cells were reportedly derived from several hundred expanded clones that came from non-depleted graft cells. At day 60, the high TCRbeta diversity found in some patients originated from recipient T cells and thymic progenitors that had survived. It was newly produced T cells that mostly accounted for T-cell counts and diversity one year after transplant.

There are 16 residues in the CDR3. Germline trimming cut 3 bases from V and 2 bases from J; bases unmatched to any gene: 5. Unique molecular identifiers were incorporated when the TCRbeta library was constructed. One entry per CDR3 protein, called by TCRdb with MiXCR from the PCR reads. The sample carries 210,000 or so distinct CDR3 sequences, 11% recorded once. This clonotype was observed at least ten times. What it binds is unknown. The specimen was PBMCs, collected before TCRalphabeta/CD19-depleted stem cell transplant. The TCR originated in a child in the first two years of life with acute myeloid leukemia, due to receive a stem cell transplant. J is TRBJ2-2 and V is TRBV12-3 or TRBV12-4, with 8 bases that match TRBD1. The CDR3 coding sequence is TGTGCCAGCAGTTTGTGGGGACAGGAAAACACCGGGGAGCTGTTTTTT. Translated: CASSLWGQENTGELFF.